A single sample gave rise to the 16 T cell receptor beta chains below, sequenced in a study of T cells in Graves' hyperthyroidism and ophthalmopathy. The CDR3 regions of TCR beta were amplified from RNA transcripts. First-round RT-PCR targeting the TCR CDR3 was performed with the HTBI primer set. TCRdb reprocessed the multiplex PCR reads via MiXCR and lists one record per CDR3 protein. This table holds 250,000 to 300,000 distinct CDR3 sequences, around 15% found once. The sample comprised blood. The source of these receptors is a woman between 50 and 59 years old with Graves' hyperthyroidism that later progressed to Graves' ophthalmopathy.

This clonotype was picked up many times. This chain connects TRBV2 to TRBJ1-4; D remains unclear. V lost 8 bases to trimming and J lost 3 bases, with 19 bases between them. The CDR3 is made up of 16 amino acids. The germline V gene encodes CDR1 SNHLY and CDR2 FYNNEI. CDR3: CASHGPVKGPNEKLFF. CDR3 bases: TGTGCCAGCCACGGGCCCGTCAAGGGTCCTAATGAAAAACTGTTTTTT.

The rearrangement uses TRBV18 and TRBJ2-5; possibly TRBD1 for D (6 bases). V was trimmed by 2 bases and J by 2 bases, leaving 15 bases between them. Germline-derived CDR1 and CDR2 are KGHSH and LQKENI. CDR3 length: 16 amino acids. The CDR3 is CASSPYSGTHQETQYF. CDR3 nucleotides: TGTGCCAGCTCACCATATTCCGGGACACATCAAGAGACCCAGTACTTC.

This clonotype occurred many times. The gene calls are TRBV24-1 and TRBJ2-2; D perhaps matches TRBD2 (5 bases). Germline V CDR1 and CDR2: KGHDR, SFDVKD. V gave up 2 bases and J gave up 5 bases, with 8 bases separating them. This CDR3 has 14 residues. The CDR3 DNA reads TGTGCCACCAGTGATTACGGGGAAACCGGGGAGCTGTTTTTT. Residues: CATSDYGETGELFF.

Ten or more counts support this clonotype. The V call is TRBV27, the J call TRBJ2-1, with D maybe TRBD2 (6 bases). Deletions cut 6 bases from V and 2 bases from J, with 14 bases between. The CDR3 consists of 15 residues. The germline V gene has CDR1 MNHEY and CDR2 SMNVEV (reference sequence). CDR3: CASSRTGTAYNEQFF. The CDR3 DNA sequence: TGTGCCAGCAGCCGAACCGGGACTGCCTACAATGAGCAGTTCTTC.

This clonotype was observed many times. The chain has TRBV12-3 or TRBV12-4 and TRBJ1-2, with 9 bases aligning to TRBD1. The junction had 3 bases not matched to a gene; V was cut back by 3 bases and J by 1 base. The CDR3 runs 15 residues. The CDR3 spells CASSFRDRDNYGYTF. Here the CDR3 DNA reads TGTGCCAGCAGTTTCAGGGACAGGGATAACTATGGCTACACCTTC.

This clonotype was seen a few times. The gene calls are TRBV7-8 and TRBJ2-5, with no clear D. This CDR3 region has 15 residues. V lost 2 bases, J lost 7 bases, and 17 bases lay in between. In germline, CDR1 is SGHVS, CDR2 FQNEAQ. The CDR3 nucleotides read TGTGCCAGCAGCTTATTATGGACGAATCCAGGGACCCAGTACTTC. Its translation: CASSLLWTNPGTQYF.

This clonotype has only a few counts. The junction shows a germline mismatch at one end, possibly a read error. The rearrangement links TRBV5-1 to TRBJ2-7; D unclear. There are 15 residues in the CDR3. Germline CDR1 SGHRS, CDR2 YFSETQ. Here the CDR3 DNA reads TGCGCCAGCAACTTGGCCCTGGGCTCCTCCTACGAGCAGTACTTC. Residues: CASNLALGSSYEQYF.

The rearrangement joins TRBV6-1 to TRBJ2-3, with 10 nucleotides matching TRBD2. The CDR3 runs to 15 residues. The V segment lost 3 bases and the J segment 7 bases; nucleotides outside the gene matches: 7. CDR1 and CDR2 (germline): MNHNS, SASEGT. The CDR3, as DNA: TGTGCCAGCAGTGACCCGGGACTAGCGTATCATACGCAGTATTTT. Encoded protein: CASSDPGLAYHTQYF.

The chain carries TRBV28 and TRBJ1-5; perhaps TRBD1 as D (5 bases). Deletions cut 5 bases from V and 7 bases from J, with 15 bases between. This CDR3 has 14 amino acids. Looked up from germline, CDR1 is MDHEN and CDR2 is SYDVKM. The CDR3 region has the DNA TGTGCCAGCAGTCCCGGTGGGGCGCAGCAGCCCCAGCATTTT. Translation: CASSPGGAQQPQHF.

In this sample, this clonotype turned up many times. V and J are TRBV27 and TRBJ1-1, with TRBD1 as a possible D gene (6 bases). This CDR3 is 14 amino acids long. Germline V gene sequence: CDR1 MNHEY, CDR2 SMNVEV (reference sequence). V gave up 6 bases and J gave up 3 bases, with 14 bases separating them. The CDR3 sequence: CASSKWGRDTEAFF. CDR3 nucleotide sequence: TGTGCCAGCAGCAAGTGGGGGCGCGACACTGAAGCTTTCTTT.

This chain connects TRBV29-1 to TRBJ2-4; TRBD2 agrees at 15 bases. The V gene's germline CDR1 is SQVTM and CDR2 ANQGSEA. The V gene end was trimmed by 7 bases and the J gene end by 8 bases; junction bases not matched to a gene: 9. The CDR3 is made up of 15 amino acids. In DNA, the CDR3 is TGCAGCGCCCGGACTAGCGGGAGGGCCTTAGACATTCAGTACTTC. It specifies CSARTSGRALDIQYF.

In this sample, this clonotype turned up many times. This chain connects TRBV6-1 to TRBJ2-1; possible D gene TRBD2, 6 bases. The CDR3 has 14 residues. With 10 bases removed from V and 5 bases from J, the gap between germline ends came to 18 bases. Germline CDR1 and CDR2: MNHNS and SASEGT. CDR3 sequence: CATTRGAIDNEQFF. The CDR3 DNA reads TGTGCCACCACGCGGGGAGCGATCGACAATGAGCAGTTCTTC.

This chain connects TRBV6-1 to TRBJ1-3; maybe TRBD1 (6 bases). The CDR3 spans 15 residues. Per germline, CDR1 MNHNS and CDR2 SASEGT. The V end lost 6 bases, the J end lost 4 bases, and 16 bases lay between the germline ends. The chain's CDR3 is CASSPLRGRGNTIYF. The CDR3 DNA is TGTGCCAGCAGCCCCCTGAGGGGGAGAGGAAACACCATATATTTT.

This clonotype has ten or more counts. The chain employs TRBV28 and TRBJ2-7; D is possibly TRBD2 (5 bases). Per the germline V gene, CDR1 is MDHEN and CDR2 is SYDVKM. The CDR3 is 11 residues long. The V end was cut by 5 bases, the J end by 5 bases, with 7 bases between. CDR3 in DNA: TGTGCCAGCAGTGAGCGGAACGAGCAGTACTTC. Its translation: CASSERNEQYF.

The genes are TRBV4-1 and TRBJ1-1, with D maybe TRBD1 (6 bases). The CDR3 is 13 residues long. Per the germline V gene, CDR1 is MGHRA and CDR2 is YSYEKL. Deletions cut 1 base from V and 7 bases from J, with 10 bases between. The CDR3 is CASSQGEGGEAFF. The CDR3 nucleotides are TGCGCCAGCAGCCAAGGGGAGGGGGGTGAAGCTTTCTTT.

This clonotype was detected a few times. The chain recombines TRBV10-3 with TRBJ2-2; 8 bases fit TRBD1. Per germline, CDR1 ENHRY and CDR2 SYGVKD. The CDR3 is 16 residues long. The junction had 7 bases not matched to a gene; V was cut back by 0 bases and J by 7 bases. CDR3 bases: TGTGCCATCAGTGAGTCCCGGGACAGGATTATCGGGGAGCTGTTTTTT. Protein sequence: CAISESRDRIIGELFF.